This T cell receptor (beta chain) stems from a study of human versus mouse CDR3 diversity and MHC coevolution. Whole-study context: Each sample yielded about 0.6 x 10^7 to 1.8 x 10^7 valid reads.

Study-wide points: Compared with mice, human CDR3s carried more deletions and insertions on average. Roughly 1.5 million TCR beta clonotypes were estimated for humans, the largest repertoire.

The data were produced by immunoSEQ multiplex PCR, yet TCRdb's version contains in-frame clones alone and is incomplete. Counted here are some 80,000 clones, 92% occurring once; the ten biggest clones make up roughly 0.16%. Of note for this clone: Its cognate antigen is unknown.

Sorting isolated naive CD4 T cells lacking CD45RO and expressing CD62L. CDR1 SGHRS and CDR2 YFSETQ come from the germline V gene. J gave up 0 bases and V 0 bases, and 2 bases lay outside the gene matches. The CDR3 spans 16 residues. The chain couples TRBV5-1 to TRBJ2-2; 7 bases line up with TRBD2. Material: naive CD4+ T cells from blood. Specified subset: CD45RO-negative CD62L-positive naive CD4 T cells. The origin of this receptor is a person between 25 and 69 years old in good health. CDR3 in DNA: TGCGCCAGCAGCTTGGGACTAGCCCCGAACACCGGGGAGCTGTTTTTT. Translation gives CASSLGLAPNTGELFF.